This TCR beta chain was identified during a study of T cell repertoires in cytomegalovirus infection. The CDR3 extends over 19 amino acids. With 2 bases clipped from V and 0 bases from J, the junction kept 10 bases outside the gene matches. MiXCR, run by TCRdb on the reads, gives a single entry per CDR3 protein. The sample includes a few hundred thousand distinct CDR3 sequences, around 35% of them seen just once. On this clonotype: No antigen is known for it.

This sequence joins TRBV23-1 and TRBJ2-3; TRBD2 matches 11 bases. TRBV23-1 is an open reading frame, and its role is uncertain. The input for sequencing was cultured PBMCs, taken from culture after CMV antigen stimulation. This receptor was obtained from a human donor in good health (CMV status not recorded). Some clones in this sample may be carry-over from other donors' samples. This chain's CDR3 is CASSQPPSGRIASTDTQYF. CDR3 sequence (DNA): TGCGCCAGCAGTCAACCCCCTAGCGGGAGGATAGCTAGCACAGATACGCAGTATTTT.